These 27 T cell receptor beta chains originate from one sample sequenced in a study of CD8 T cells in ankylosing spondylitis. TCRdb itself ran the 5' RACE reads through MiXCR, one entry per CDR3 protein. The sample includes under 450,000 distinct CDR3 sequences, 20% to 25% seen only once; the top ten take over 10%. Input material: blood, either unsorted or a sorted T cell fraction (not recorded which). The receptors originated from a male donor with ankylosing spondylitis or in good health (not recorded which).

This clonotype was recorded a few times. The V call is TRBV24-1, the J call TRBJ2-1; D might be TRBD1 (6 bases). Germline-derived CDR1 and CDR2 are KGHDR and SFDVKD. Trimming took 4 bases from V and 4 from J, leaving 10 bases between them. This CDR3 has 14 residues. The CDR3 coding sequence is TGTGCCACCAGTGACCTTGGACAGTACAATGAGCAGTTCTTC. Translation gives CATSDLGQYNEQFF.

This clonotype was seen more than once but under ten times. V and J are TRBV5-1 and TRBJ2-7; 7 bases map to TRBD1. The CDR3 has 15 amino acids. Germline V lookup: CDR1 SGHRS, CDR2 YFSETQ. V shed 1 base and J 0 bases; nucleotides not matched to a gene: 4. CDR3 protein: CASSLPTGSSYEQYF. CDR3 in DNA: TGCGCCAGCAGCTTGCCGACAGGGAGCTCCTACGAGCAGTACTTC.

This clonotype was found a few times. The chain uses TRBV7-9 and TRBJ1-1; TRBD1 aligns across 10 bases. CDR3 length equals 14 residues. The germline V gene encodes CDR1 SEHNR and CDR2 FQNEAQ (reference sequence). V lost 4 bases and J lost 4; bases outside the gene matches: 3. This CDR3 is CASSSDRGFTEAFF. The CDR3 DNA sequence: TGTGCCAGCAGCTCGGACAGGGGGTTCACTGAAGCTTTCTTT.

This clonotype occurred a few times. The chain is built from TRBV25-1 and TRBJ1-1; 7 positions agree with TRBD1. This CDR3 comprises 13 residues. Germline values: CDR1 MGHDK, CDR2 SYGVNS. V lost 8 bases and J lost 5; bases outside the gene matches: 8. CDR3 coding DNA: TGTGCCAGCTTCGCAGGGGGAAGGACTGAAGCTTTCTTT. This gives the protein CASFAGGRTEAFF.

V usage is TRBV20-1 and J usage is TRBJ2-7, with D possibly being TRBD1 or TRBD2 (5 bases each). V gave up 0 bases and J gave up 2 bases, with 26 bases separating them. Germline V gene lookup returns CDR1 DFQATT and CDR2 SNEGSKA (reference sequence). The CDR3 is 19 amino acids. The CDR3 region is CSARDLSGRVPGYPYEQYF. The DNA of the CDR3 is TGCAGTGCTAGAGATCTCTCGGGACGGGTCCCCGGTTATCCCTACGAGCAGTACTTC.

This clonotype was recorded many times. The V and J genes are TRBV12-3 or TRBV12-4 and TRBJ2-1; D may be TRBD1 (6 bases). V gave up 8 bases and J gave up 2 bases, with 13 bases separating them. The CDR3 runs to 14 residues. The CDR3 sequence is CASGGDSTYNEQFF. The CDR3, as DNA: TGTGCCAGCGGGGGCGACAGCACCTACAATGAGCAGTTCTTC.

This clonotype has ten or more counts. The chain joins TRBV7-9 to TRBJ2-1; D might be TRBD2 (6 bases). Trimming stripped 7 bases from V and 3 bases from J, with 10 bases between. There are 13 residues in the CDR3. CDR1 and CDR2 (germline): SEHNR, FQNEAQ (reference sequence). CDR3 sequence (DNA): TGTGCCAGCATTTGGGGGGACTACAATGAGCAGTTCTTC. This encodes CASIWGDYNEQFF.

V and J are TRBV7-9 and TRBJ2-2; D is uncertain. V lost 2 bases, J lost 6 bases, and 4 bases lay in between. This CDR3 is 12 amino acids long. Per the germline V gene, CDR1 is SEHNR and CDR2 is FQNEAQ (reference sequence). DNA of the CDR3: TGTGCCAGCAGCTTAAAACCCGGGGAGCTGTTTTTT. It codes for CASSLKPGELFF.

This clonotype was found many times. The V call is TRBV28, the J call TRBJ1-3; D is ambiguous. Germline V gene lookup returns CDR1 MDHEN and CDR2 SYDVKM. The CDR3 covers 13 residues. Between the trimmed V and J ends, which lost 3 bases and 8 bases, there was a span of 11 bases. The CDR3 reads CASSFSSDDTIYF. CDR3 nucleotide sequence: TGTGCCAGCAGTTTTTCTTCGGATGACACCATATATTTT.

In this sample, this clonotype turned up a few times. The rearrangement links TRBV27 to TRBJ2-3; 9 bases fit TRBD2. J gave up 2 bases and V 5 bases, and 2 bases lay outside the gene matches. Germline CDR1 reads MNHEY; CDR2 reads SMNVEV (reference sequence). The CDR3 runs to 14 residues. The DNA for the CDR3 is TGTGCCAGCAGTCTAGCGGGGTACACAGATACGCAGTATTTT. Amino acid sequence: CASSLAGYTDTQYF.

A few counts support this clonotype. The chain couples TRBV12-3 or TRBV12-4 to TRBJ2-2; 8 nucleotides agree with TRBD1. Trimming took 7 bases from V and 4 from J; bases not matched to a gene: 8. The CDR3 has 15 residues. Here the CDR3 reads CASKADRAPTGELFF. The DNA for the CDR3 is TGTGCCAGCAAAGCGGACAGGGCACCCACCGGGGAGCTGTTTTTT.

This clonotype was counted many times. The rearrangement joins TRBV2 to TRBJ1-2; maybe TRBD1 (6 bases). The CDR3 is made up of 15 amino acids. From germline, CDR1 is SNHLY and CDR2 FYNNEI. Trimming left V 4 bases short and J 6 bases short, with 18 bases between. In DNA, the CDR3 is TGTGCCAGCAGTGCTTCCTCGGGGGGCGGGGATGGCTACACCTTC. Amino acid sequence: CASSASSGGGDGYTF.

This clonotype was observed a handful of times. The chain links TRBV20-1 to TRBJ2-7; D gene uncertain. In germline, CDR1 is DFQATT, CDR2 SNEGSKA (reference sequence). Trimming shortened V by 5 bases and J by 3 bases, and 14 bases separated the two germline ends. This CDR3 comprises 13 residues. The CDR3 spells CSAPASDRYEQYF. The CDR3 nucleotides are TGCAGTGCTCCCGCCTCTGATCGCTACGAGCAGTACTTC.

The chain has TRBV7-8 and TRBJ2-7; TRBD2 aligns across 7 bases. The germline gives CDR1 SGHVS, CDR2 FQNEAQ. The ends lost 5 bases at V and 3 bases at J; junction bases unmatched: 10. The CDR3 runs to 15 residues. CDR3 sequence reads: CASSPTGGGYYEQYF. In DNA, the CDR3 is TGTGCCAGCAGCCCCACCGGCGGGGGATACTACGAGCAGTACTTC.

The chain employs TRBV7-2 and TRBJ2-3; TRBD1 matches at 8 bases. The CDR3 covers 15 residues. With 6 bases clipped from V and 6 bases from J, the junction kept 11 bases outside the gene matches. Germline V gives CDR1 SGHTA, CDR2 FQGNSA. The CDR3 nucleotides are TGTGCCAGCAGGGTGACAGGGGATTCTCAGGATACGCAGTATTTT. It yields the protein CASRVTGDSQDTQYF. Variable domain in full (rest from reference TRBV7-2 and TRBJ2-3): GAGVSQSPSNKVTEKGKDVELRCDPISGHTALYWYRQSLGQGLEFLIYFQGNSAPDKSGLPSDRFSAERTGGSVSTLTIQRTQQEDSAVYLCASRVTGDSQDTQYFGPGTRLTVL.

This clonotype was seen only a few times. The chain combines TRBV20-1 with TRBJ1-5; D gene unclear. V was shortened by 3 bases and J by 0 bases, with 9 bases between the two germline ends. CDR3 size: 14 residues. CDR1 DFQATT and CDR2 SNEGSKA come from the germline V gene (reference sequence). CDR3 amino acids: CSASPIYSNQPQHF. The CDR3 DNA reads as TGCAGTGCTAGCCCGATCTATAGCAATCAGCCCCAGCATTTT.

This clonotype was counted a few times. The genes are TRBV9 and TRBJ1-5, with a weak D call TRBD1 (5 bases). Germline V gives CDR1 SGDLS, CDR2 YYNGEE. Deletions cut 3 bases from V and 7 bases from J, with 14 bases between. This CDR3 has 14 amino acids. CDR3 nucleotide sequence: TGTGCCAGCAGCGGGCAGGGAATGGGGCAGCCCCAGCATTTT. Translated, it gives CASSGQGMGQPQHF.

The CDR3 here is CASSPDWWTAKNIQYF. The CDR3 nucleotides are TGTGCCAGCAGCCCTGATTGGTGGACGGCCAAAAACATTCAGTACTTC. V and J are TRBV7-2 and TRBJ2-4; D gene unclear. CDR1 is SGHTA and CDR2 is FQGNSA in the germline V gene. The CDR3 runs 16 residues. Deletions cut 5 bases from V and 1 base from J, with 15 bases between. Full variable domain (remainder filled in from reference TRBV7-2 and TRBJ2-4): GAGVSQSPSNKVTEKGKDVELRCDPISGHTALYWYRQSLGQGLEFLIYFQGNSAPDKSGLPSDRFSAERTGGSVSTLTIQRTQQEDSAVYLCASSPDWWTAKNIQYFGAGTRLSVL.

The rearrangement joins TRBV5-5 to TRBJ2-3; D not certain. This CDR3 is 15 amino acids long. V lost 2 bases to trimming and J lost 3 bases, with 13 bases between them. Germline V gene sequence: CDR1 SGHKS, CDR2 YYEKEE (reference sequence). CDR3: CASSFVGSGTDTQYF. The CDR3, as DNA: TGTGCCAGCAGCTTCGTAGGATCCGGGACAGATACGCAGTATTTT.

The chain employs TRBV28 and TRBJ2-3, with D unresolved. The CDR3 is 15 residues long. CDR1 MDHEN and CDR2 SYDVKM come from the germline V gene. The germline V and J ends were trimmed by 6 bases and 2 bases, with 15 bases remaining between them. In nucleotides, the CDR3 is TGTGCCAGCAGGAGTCCGGGCCTAACCACAGATACGCAGTATTTT. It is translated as CASRSPGLTTDTQYF.

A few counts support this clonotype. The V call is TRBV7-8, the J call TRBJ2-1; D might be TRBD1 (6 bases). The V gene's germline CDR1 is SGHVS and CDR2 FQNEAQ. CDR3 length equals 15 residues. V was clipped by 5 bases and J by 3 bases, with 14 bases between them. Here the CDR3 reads CASSDGGFFYNEQFF. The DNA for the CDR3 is TGTGCCAGCAGCGATGGGGGCTTCTTCTACAATGAGCAGTTCTTC.

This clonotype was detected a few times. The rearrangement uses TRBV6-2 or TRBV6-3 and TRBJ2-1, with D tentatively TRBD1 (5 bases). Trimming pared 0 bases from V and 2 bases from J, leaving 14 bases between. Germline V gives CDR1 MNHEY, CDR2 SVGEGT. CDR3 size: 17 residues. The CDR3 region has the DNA TGTGCCAGCAGTTACTCCCTCACAGGATCAGCCTACAATGAGCAGTTCTTC. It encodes CASSYSLTGSAYNEQFF.

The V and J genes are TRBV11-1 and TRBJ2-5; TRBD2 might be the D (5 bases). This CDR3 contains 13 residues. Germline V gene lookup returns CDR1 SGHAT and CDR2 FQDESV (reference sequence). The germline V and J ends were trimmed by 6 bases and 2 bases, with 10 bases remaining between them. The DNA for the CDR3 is TGTGCCAGCAGGGGAAGGACTCAAGAGACCCAGTACTTC. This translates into CASRGRTQETQYF.

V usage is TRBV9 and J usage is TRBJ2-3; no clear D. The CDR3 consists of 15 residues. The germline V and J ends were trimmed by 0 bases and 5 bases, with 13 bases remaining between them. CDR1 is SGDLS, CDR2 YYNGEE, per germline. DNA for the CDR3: TGTGCCAGCAGCGTAGTCCCAGCGAGTGGAGATACGCAGTATTTT. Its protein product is CASSVVPASGDTQYF.

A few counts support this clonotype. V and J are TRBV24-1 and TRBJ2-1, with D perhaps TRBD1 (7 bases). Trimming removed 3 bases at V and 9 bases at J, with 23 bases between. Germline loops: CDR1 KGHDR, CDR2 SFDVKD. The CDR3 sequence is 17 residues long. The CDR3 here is CATSDRHTRGEQFEQFF. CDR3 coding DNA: TGTGCCACCAGTGATCGCCATACCAGGGGGGAACAATTTGAGCAGTTCTTC.

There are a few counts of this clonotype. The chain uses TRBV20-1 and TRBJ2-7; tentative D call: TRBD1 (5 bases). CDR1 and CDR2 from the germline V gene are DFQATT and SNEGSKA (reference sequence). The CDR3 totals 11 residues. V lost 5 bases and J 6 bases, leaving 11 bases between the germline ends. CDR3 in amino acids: CSAPRVSEQYF. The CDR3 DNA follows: TGCAGTGCTCCCAGGGTGTCCGAGCAGTACTTC.

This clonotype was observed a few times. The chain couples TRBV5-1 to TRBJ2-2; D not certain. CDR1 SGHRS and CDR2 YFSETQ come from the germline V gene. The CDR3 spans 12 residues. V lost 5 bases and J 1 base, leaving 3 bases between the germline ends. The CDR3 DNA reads TGCGCCAGCAGATGGAACACCGGGGAGCTGTTTTTT. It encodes CASRWNTGELFF.